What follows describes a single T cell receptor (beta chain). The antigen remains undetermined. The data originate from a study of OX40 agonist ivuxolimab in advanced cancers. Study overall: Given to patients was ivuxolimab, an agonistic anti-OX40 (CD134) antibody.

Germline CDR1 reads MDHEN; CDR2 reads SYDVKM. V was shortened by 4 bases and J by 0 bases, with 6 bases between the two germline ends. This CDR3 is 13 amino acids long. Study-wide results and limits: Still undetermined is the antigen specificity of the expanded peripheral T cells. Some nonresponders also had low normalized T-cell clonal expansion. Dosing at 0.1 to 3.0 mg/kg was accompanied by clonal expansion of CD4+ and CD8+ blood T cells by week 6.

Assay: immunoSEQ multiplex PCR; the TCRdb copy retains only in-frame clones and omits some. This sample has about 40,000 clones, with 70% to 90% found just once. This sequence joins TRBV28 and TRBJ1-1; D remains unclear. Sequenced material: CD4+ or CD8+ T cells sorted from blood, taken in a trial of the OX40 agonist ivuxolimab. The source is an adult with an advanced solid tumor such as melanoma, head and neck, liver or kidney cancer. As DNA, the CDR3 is TGTGCCAGCAGTTCAGATTTGAACACTGAAGCTTTCTTT. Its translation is CASSSDLNTEAFF. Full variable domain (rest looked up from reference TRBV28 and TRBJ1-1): DVKVTQSSRYLVKRTGEKVFLECVQDMDHENMFWYRQDPGLGLRLIYFSYDVKMKEKGDIPEGYSVSREKKERFSLILESASTNQTSMYLCASSSDLNTEAFFGQGTRLTVV.